Given below is one T cell receptor beta chain in context. Its specific antigen is unknown. Base quality data are lacking; no much larger clone is found one base away. CDR1 and CDR2, per the germline V gene, are SGDLS and YYNGEE. Reading from cysteine to phenylalanine, the CDR3 counts 13 amino acids. Only CDR3 DNA remains: 39 bases, in frame from the first base. V is shortened by 1 base, J by 6 bases, and the region joining them spans 7 bases. This specimen belongs to a study of shared clonotypes between healthy human individuals (TCRdb year 2020). About the full investigation: Two women and a few men aged 18 to 49 years were included in the cohort. Leukapheresis yielded between about 0.9 and 8.9 billion PBMCs per donor. For each donor, CD4 naive and CD4 memory were each run on three plates, CD8 naive on two plates, and CD8 memory on one plate. To estimate repertoire size and how much clonotypes are shared between individuals, the study performed deep sequencing of blood TCR repertoires from roughly five healthy adults. To increase sequencing depth and limit assay-specific biases, TCR repertoire library preparation and sequencing were carried out by different laboratories using diverse techniques.

Using the deep immunoSEQ assay, multiplex PCR amplified TCR CDR3 regions from genomic DNA. Extracted genomic DNA from each cell subset was distributed evenly across all wells of several immunoSEQ 96-well plates, and each plate was treated as a replicate. For sorted subsets, each replicate PCR was loaded with roughly 200 ng genomic DNA, equivalent to approximately 33,000 T cell genomes. The purified libraries were quantified using a Qubit 3.0 fluorometer, sized with a Bioanalyzer 2100, and then quantified again using the KAPA Library Quantification kit. Each immunoSEQ 96-well plate was sequenced on its own single-read 150-cycle Illumina NextSeq 550 flow cell. The source study handled its data this way. Because the immunoSEQ output included only junctional sequences and no quality scores, the filtering could not be the same as the filtering used for full-length reads. Sequences were annotated with PyIR, a Python wrapper for IgBLAST v1.9, using IMGT germline references to assign V/J genes and CDR3. Any read was removed if the V/J assignment was weak (E-value above 1e-6), the CDR3 was missing, or the read contained stop codons, out-of-frame junctions, or ambiguous translated residues. V3J clonotypes were defined as sequences sharing an identical inferred V gene, J gene, and CDR3 amino acid sequence. The percentage overlap between two repertoires was calculated by dividing the number of shared unique clonotypes by the size of the smaller repertoire. Richness of each repertoire was evaluated using RTK rarefaction, the Chao1 estimator, and Recon v2.1 estimates of unobserved clonotypes. OLGA was used to compute generation probabilities for all TCRbeta clonotypes that the gDNA method yielded from a handful of donors. TCRdb obtained this table from immuneACCESS and retained in-frame rearrangements with V and J assigned. These tables miss some clones; where compared with another copy, unresolved V genes account for less than half of the shortfall, and the remainder is unexplained. The V and J calls and clone size were taken over from that table, and D and trimming were inferred from the DNA. This sample holds 1,500,000 or so clones; less than 99% were observed only once. The ten largest clones add up to approximately 0.4% of the sample.

Donors were healthy HIV-negative adults with no recently reported acute infections or vaccinations. Every donor was a Caucasian adult residing in Nashville, Tennessee, USA. CD4+ T cells were enriched by magnetic negative selection; naive cells were then positively selected on CD45RA, and the negative fraction formed the memory subset. Blood was collected by leukapheresis, and PBMCs were isolated by Ficoll-Histopaque density gradient centrifugation and then cryopreserved in liquid nitrogen vapor phase. Analytical flow cytometry was used to check the purity and quantity of each magnetically sorted T cell population. Genomic DNA was isolated from every sorted fraction and measured by UV absorbance on a Nanodrop 2000c. Study-level results and caveats: Naive subsets generally had larger estimated clonotype richness than memory subsets. When four donors were compared, the shared fraction of clonotypes was around 5.1% for naive CD4, around 3.5% for naive CD8, about 2.4% for memory CD4, and approximately 0.4% for memory CD8. Based on pairwise subsampling, the degree of clonotype sharing among donors was expected to be affected by sequencing depth. Incomplete sequencing was indicated by rarefaction of sorted-subset datasets, despite the large sequencing depth. Because the study included a small number of donors, the genetic and exposure-history diversity represented was limited. Compared with non-shared clonotypes, clonotypes shared by all four sorted-subset donors had higher generation probabilities. Sampling was limited to blood, and TCR repertoires in tissue likely differ from TCR repertoires in blood.

The sequence was collected from a man aged 30-40 years in good health. The chain couples TRBV9 to TRBJ2-2, with TRBD1 as a weak D call on 5 bases. What was sequenced was naive CD4+ T cells sorted from blood. The sample's cell subset or site label, in plain terms: CD45RA+ positively selected. CDR3 sequence: CASSVQGSGELFF. The bases are TGTGCCAGCAGCGTACAGGGCTCCGGGGAGCTGTTTTTT.